These T cell receptor beta chains were read from a single sample in a study of shared clonotypes between healthy human individuals. The protocol was immunoSEQ multiplex PCR, while the TCRdb copy is restricted to in-frame clones and leaves out a portion. This sample has some 800,000 clones, with nearly 95% found just once. The sequencing input was naive CD8+ T cells sorted from blood. These receptors were obtained from a young man in good health. Both conserved end residues are part of each CDR3. D genes are given only for firm matches. The size field is filled for only some rows; it gives once, few, many or a size class.

D gene	clone size	V gene	J gene	CDR3 DNA	CDR3 protein
.	.	TRBV27	TRBJ2-7	TGTGCCAGCAGTTCCTACGGGGCCTCCTACGAGCAGTACTTC	CASSSYGASYEQYF
.	.	TRBV6-5	TRBJ1-3	TGTGCCAGCAGTTACTCGAGCGGGGCTGGAAACACCATATATTTT	CASSYSSGAGNTIYF
.	once	TRBV10-2	TRBJ2-5	TGCGCCAGCAGTGAGATAAGGGGAGAGACCCAGTACTTC	CASSEIRGETQYF
.	.	TRBV5-8	TRBJ2-7	TGTGCCAGCCGCCGGGGACACAGCTACGAGCAGTACTTC	CASRRGHSYEQYF
.	.	TRBV7-9	TRBJ2-7	TGTGCCAGCTCCGAGAGGGGCGGGTTTAACGAGCAGTACTTC	CASSERGGFNEQYF
.	.	TRBV5-4	TRBJ2-3	TGTGCCAGCAGCTTGTACCCCAGGGAGTTGACAGATACGCAGTATTTT	CASSLYPRELTDTQYF
.	once	TRBV27	TRBJ2-3	TGTGCCAGCAGTTTATCGTTGGGGTGGGCAGGGCTGGCAGATACGCAGTATTTT	CASSLSLGWAGLADTQYF
.	.	TRBV29-1	TRBJ2-7	TGCAGCGCCGTCCGGGGAGGCGAGCAGTACTTC	CSAVRGGEQYF
.	once	TRBV7-3	TRBJ2-1	TGTGCCAGCAGCTTATATCGGTCTAATGAGCAGTTCTTC	CASSLYRSNEQFF
.	.	TRBV11-2	TRBJ2-7	TGTGCCAGCAGCTTCCTCCAGGGCAAGGACCACGAGCAGTACTTC	CASSFLQGKDHEQYF
TRBD2	once	TRBV15	TRBJ2-7	TGTGCCACCAGCAGGACTAGCGGGAGTTCTTCCCGTGGCGAGCAGTACTTC	CATSRTSGSSSRGEQYF
TRBD1	once	TRBV9	TRBJ1-2	TGTGCCAGCAGCGGTACCGGGACAGCCAGGGGCGGCTACACCTTC	CASSGTGTARGGYTF